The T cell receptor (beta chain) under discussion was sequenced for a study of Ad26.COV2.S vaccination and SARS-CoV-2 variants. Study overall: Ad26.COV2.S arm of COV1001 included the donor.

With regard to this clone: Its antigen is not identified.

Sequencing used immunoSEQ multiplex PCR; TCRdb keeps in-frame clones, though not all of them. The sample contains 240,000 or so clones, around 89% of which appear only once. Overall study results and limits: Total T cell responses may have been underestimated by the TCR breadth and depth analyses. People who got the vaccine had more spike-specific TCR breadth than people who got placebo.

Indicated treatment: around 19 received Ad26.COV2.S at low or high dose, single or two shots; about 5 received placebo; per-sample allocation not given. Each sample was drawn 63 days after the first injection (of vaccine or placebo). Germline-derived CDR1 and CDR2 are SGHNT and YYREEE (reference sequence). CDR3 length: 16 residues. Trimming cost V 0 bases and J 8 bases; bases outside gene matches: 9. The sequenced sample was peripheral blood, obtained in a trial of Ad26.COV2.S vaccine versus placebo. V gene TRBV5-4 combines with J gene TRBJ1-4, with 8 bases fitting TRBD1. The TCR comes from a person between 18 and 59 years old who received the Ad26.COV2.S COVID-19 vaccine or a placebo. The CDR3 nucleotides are TGTGCCAGCAGCTTGGGGGGACAGGTTGAAGGGGAAAAACTGTTTTTT. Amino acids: CASSLGGQVEGEKLFF.